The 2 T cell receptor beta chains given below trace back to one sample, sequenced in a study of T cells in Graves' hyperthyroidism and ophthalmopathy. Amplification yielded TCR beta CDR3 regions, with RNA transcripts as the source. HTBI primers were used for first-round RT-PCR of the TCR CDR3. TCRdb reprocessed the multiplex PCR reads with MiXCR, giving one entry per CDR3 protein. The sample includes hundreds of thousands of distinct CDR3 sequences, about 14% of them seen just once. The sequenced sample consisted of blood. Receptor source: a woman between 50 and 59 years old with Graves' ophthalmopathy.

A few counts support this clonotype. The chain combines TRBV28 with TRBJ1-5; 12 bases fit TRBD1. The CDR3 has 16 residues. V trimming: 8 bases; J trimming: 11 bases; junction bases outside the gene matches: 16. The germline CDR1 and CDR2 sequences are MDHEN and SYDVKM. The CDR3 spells CASLPGTGGISQSQHF. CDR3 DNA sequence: TGTGCCAGCTTGCCCGGGACAGGGGGCATCTCGCAGTCCCAGCATTTT.

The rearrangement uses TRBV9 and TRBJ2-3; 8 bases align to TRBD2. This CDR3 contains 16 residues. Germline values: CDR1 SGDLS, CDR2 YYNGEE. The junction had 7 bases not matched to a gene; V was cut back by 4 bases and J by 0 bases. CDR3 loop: CASSSLAGQSTDTQYF. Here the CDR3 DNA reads TGTGCCAGCAGCTCGCTAGCGGGCCAGAGCACAGATACGCAGTATTTT.